The 2 T cell receptor beta chains listed next were all sequenced from one sample in a study of naive and memory T cell subsets. Study-wide points: Naive repertoires, especially CD8, held a few larger clonotypes, possibly memory cells re-expressing CD45RA.

Two oligonucleotides, mixed equimolar, formed the beta constant-region primer covering TRBC1 and TRBC2. Four rounds of PCR amplified the ligated cDNA using nested alpha and beta constant-region primers plus SP2. TCRdb re-derived calls from the UMI-ligation and nested PCR reads in MiXCR, one entry per CDR3 protein. Of under 150,000 distinct CDR3 sequences listed, 15% to 20% are singletons. The antigens of these receptors remain unknown. Sequencing used naive CD8+ T cells from blood. These receptors originate from a human donor in good health.

This clonotype has a handful of counts. The chain links TRBV19 to TRBJ2-5; tentative D call: TRBD2 (6 bases). V was trimmed by 5 bases and J by 1 base, leaving 20 bases between them. Per the germline V gene, CDR1 is LNHDA and CDR2 is SQIVND (reference sequence). The CDR3 is 17 residues long. CDR3 sequence reads: CASSVTGTPGLQETQYF. CDR3 sequence (DNA): TGTGCCAGTAGTGTAACCGGGACTCCAGGACTCCAAGAGACCCAGTACTTC.

The count of this clonotype is one. The V gene is TRBV12-5, the J gene TRBJ2-5, with D possibly matching TRBD2 (6 bases). CDR3 length equals 13 residues. Deletions cut 4 bases from V and 3 bases from J, with 9 bases between. The germline CDR1 and CDR2 sequences are LGHNT and FRNRAP. The CDR3, as DNA: TGTGCTAGTGGTTCGGGGGAGGAAGAGACCCAGTACTTC. The encoded protein is CASGSGEEETQYF.